The 3 T cell receptor beta chains in this list originate from one sample, sequenced in a study of shared clonotypes between healthy human individuals. Generated by immunoSEQ multiplex PCR, the TCRdb table keeps only in-frame clones and is missing some. Counted here are a few hundred thousand clones, around 77% occurring once; the ten biggest clones make up 12%. The sample taken for sequencing was PBMCs. The receptor source for this set is a woman aged 40 to 55 in good health. Some clones in this sample may be carry-over from other donors' samples.

This clone was seen more than once but under ten times. The genes are TRBV5-4 and TRBJ2-7; TRBD2 agrees at 8 bases. V was pared by 1 base and J by 6 bases, with 6 bases of the junction left unmatched. Looked up from germline, CDR1 is SGHNT and CDR2 is YYREEE (reference sequence). CDR3 size: 14 residues. The CDR3 DNA reads TGTGCCAGCAGCTTGACGGGAGGGCCTTTCGAGCAGTACTTC. Protein product: CASSLTGGPFEQYF.

This clone has ten or more counts. This chain connects TRBV28 to TRBJ2-3, with D possibly called TRBD1 or TRBD2 (5 bases each). V dropped 7 bases and J dropped 4 bases, with 21 bases sitting between them. From germline, CDR1 is MDHEN and CDR2 SYDVKM. The CDR3 loop spans 16 amino acids. CDR3 sequence: CASTRSGPRGPDTQYF. The CDR3 bases are TGTGCCAGCACCCGATCGGGGCCTCGCGGGCCAGATACGCAGTATTTT. Drawing the rest from reference TRBV28 and TRBJ2-3, the complete variable domain is DVKVTQSSRYLVKRTGEKVFLECVQDMDHENMFWYRQDPGLGLRLIYFSYDVKMKEKGDIPEGYSVSREKKERFSLILESASTNQTSMYLCASTRSGPRGPDTQYFGPGTRLTVL.

The chain couples TRBV6-4 to TRBJ1-1; weak D call: TRBD1 (5 bases). The CDR3 totals 13 residues. The V and J ends lost 2 bases and 7 bases respectively, with 11 bases between them. CDR1 and CDR2 (germline): MRHNA, SNTAGT. The CDR3 spells CASSDAGRFEAFF. In DNA, the CDR3 is TGTGCCAGCAGTGACGCGGGACGTTTTGAAGCTTTCTTT.